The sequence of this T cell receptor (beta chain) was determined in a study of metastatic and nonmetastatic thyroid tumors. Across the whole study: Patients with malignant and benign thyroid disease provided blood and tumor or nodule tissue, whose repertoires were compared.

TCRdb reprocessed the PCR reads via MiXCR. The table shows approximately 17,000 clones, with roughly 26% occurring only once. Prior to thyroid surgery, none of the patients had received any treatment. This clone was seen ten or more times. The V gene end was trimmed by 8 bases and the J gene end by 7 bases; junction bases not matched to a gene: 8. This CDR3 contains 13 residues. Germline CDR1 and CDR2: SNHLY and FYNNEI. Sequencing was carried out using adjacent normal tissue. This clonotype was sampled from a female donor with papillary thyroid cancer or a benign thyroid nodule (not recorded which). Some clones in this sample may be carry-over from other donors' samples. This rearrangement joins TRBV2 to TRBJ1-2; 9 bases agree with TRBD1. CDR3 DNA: TGTGCCAGCCTAGGACAGGGGTTTTCTGGCTACACCTTC. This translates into CASLGQGFSGYTF. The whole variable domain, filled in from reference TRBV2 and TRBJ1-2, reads EPEVTQTPSHQVTQMGQEVILRCVPISNHLYFYWYRQILGQKVEFLVSFYNNEISEKSEIFDDQFSVERPDGSNFTLKIRSTKLEDSAMYFCASLGQGFSGYTFGSGTRLTVV.